These 10 T cell receptor beta chains came from one sample sequenced in a study of graft-versus-host responses after intestinal transplantation (dated by TCRdb to the early 2020s). Intraepithelial and lamina propria lymphocytes were isolated from graft specimens using dithiothreitol, EDTA incubations and collagenase D digestion. Library construction relied on the immunoSEQ multiplex PCR assay. In TCRdb, the immuneACCESS table is reduced to in-frame sequences with V and J assigned. These tables do not hold every clone; where another copy was compared, an unresolved V gene accounts for under half, and the others remain unexplained. For this sample the table gives approximately 5,000 clones, of which approximately 72% were detected only once. The ten largest clones capture 6.5% to 8.5% of the sample. This sample comprised ileum tissue, obtained around 230 days after intestinal transplant. These receptor sequences come from a human patient who received an intestinal transplant, so some T cells may come from the graft donor.

The chain employs TRBV18 and TRBJ2-5; 7 bases are a match to TRBD1. Germline loops: CDR1 KGHSH, CDR2 LQKENI. The CDR3 is made up of 14 amino acids. With 6 bases clipped from V and 5 bases from J, the junction kept 9 bases outside the gene matches. CDR3: CASSSGTERETQYF. The CDR3, as DNA: TGTGCCAGCTCGTCCGGGACAGAACGGGAGACCCAGTACTTC.

This chain links TRBV4-3 with TRBJ2-7; tentatively, D is TRBD1 or TRBD2 (5 bases each). The V and J ends lost 3 bases and 1 base respectively, with 7 bases between them. The CDR3 has 13 residues. From germline, CDR1 is LGHNA and CDR2 YSLEER. CDR3 DNA sequence: TGCGCCAGCAGCCAGGGACGGTCCTACGAGCAGTACTTC. The encoded protein is CASSQGRSYEQYF.

This clone appeared a single time. This chain links TRBV5-5 with TRBJ2-1; TRBD1 matches 8 bases. The germline gives CDR1 SGHKS, CDR2 YYEKEE (reference sequence). The CDR3 length is 14 residues. V lost 2 bases to trimming and J lost 8 bases; unmatched junction nucleotides: 6. CDR3 DNA: TGTGCCAGCAGCTTCGGGACAGGTAATCATGAGCAGTTCTTC. This encodes CASSFGTGNHEQFF.

The V and J genes are TRBV6-6 and TRBJ1-1; D is ambiguous. The CDR3 loop spans 11 amino acids. Germline V CDR1 and CDR2: MNHNY, SVGAGI (reference sequence). V lost 5 bases, J lost 9 bases, and 10 bases lay in between. The CDR3 sequence is CASSLTRQAFF. The CDR3 region has the DNA TGTGCCAGCAGTCTTACTAGGCAAGCTTTCTTT.

On this clone: A junction end diverges from the germline sequence, so it may reflect a read error. The chain links TRBV13 to TRBJ1-6, with TRBD1 identical over 7 bases. This CDR3 is 15 amino acids long. The germline gives CDR1 PRHDT, CDR2 FYEKMQ (reference sequence). CDR3 DNA sequence: TGTCCCAGCAGCCTAGGACAGGACAACCACTCACCCCTCCACTTT. Translating gives CPSSLGQDNHSPLHF. The variable domain in full, with the rest retrieved from reference TRBV13 and TRBJ1-6, is AAGVIQSPRHLIKEKRETATLKCYPIPRHDTVYWYQQGPGQDPQFLISFYEKMQSDKGSIPDRFSAQQFSDYHSELNMSSLELGDSALYFCPSSLGQDNHSPLHFGNGTRLTVT.

For the CDR3, the DNA is TGCGCCAGCAGCCAAGTCATTGCGGGACATTCCCAGCCCCAGCATTTT. It specifies CASSQVIAGHSQPQHF. The rearrangement links TRBV4-1 to TRBJ1-5; perhaps TRBD1 as D (6 bases). The CDR3 is 16 amino acids. Trimming took off 1 base at V and 7 bases at J, with 17 bases between the two ends. Germline values: CDR1 MGHRA, CDR2 YSYEKL.

With regard to this clone: This could be a read error, since a much larger clone is one nucleotide away. The chain carries TRBV5-1 and TRBJ1-5, with D unresolved. Germline-derived CDR1 and CDR2 are SGHRS and YFSETQ. The CDR3 has 15 residues. For the CDR3, the DNA is TGCGCCAGCAGCTTGGGAGACAATAGCAATCATCCCCAGCATTTT. This encodes CASSLGDNSNHPQHF.

The chain is built from TRBV7-2 and TRBJ1-1; 8 bases fit TRBD1. After removal of 5 bases from V and 1 base from J, the junction contained 6 bases not matched to a gene. The CDR3 is 15 residues long. Germline CDR1 reads SGHTA; CDR2 reads FQGNSA. CDR3 region: CASSQGQGANTEAFF. The CDR3 DNA sequence: TGTGCCAGCAGCCAAGGACAGGGCGCGAACACTGAAGCTTTCTTT.

The chain links TRBV6-9 to TRBJ2-1; no reliable D call. Trimming took 3 bases from V and 3 from J, leaving 12 bases between them. The CDR3 loop spans 15 amino acids. Looked up from germline, CDR1 is MNHGY and CDR2 is SVAAGI. The DNA of the CDR3 is TGTGCCAGCAGTTACGCGGCCCCCCTCTACAATGAGCAGTTCTTC. Protein: CASSYAAPLYNEQFF.

V usage is TRBV9 and J usage is TRBJ1-3; the D gene is possibly TRBD1 (5 bases). V dropped 4 bases and J dropped 4 bases, with 18 bases sitting between them. CDR1 is SGDLS and CDR2 is YYNGEE in the germline V gene. This CDR3 is 16 amino acids long. The CDR3 nucleotides are TGTGCCAGCAGCCTCCGCTCGGGGGTGGGAGGAAACACCATATATTTT. As protein: CASSLRSGVGGNTIYF.